These 20 T cell receptor beta chains originate from one sample sequenced in a study of CD8+CD57+ T cells in acquired aplastic anemia (dated by TCRdb to about 2018). Reads for this sample came from an Illumina HiSeq 2000. Profiling of TCR beta VDJ combinations and CDR3 sequences used genomic DNA as the template. TCRdb reprocessed the public reads (quality trimming at Q25 with fastp, clone calling with MiXCR) and kept in-frame beta chains. Rows are combined by CDR3 protein, so each entry shows the most common genes and DNA. The sample data list approximately 190,000 distinct CDR3 sequences, and nearly 50% of these were observed just once. The top ten clonotypes cover over 7.5% of the sample. Flow cytometry had shown CD8+CD57+ cell expansion in the patients selected for sequencing. Sequenced: sorted CD4+, CD8+, or CD8+CD57+ T cells (not recorded which) from PBMCs. The origin of the receptors is a human donor with aplastic anemia.

This clonotype occurred a few times. The rearrangement joins TRBV7-9 to TRBJ2-7; a weak D match, TRBD1 (5 bases). Germline CDR1 is SEHNR and CDR2 is FQNEAQ (reference sequence). This CDR3 region has 12 residues. Trimming pared 6 bases from V and 0 bases from J, leaving 6 bases between. CDR3 coding DNA: TGTGCCAGCAGACAGGACTCCTACGAGCAGTACTTC. It encodes CASRQDSYEQYF.

V and J are TRBV7-2 and TRBJ2-1; 7 nucleotides match TRBD2. V was clipped by 5 bases and J by 5 bases; unmatched bases: 3. CDR3 length: 13 residues. The germline V gene has CDR1 SGHTA and CDR2 FQGNSA. The CDR3 nucleotides are TGTGCCAGCAGCCAAGGGACTAACAATGAGCAGTTCTTC. The encoded protein is CASSQGTNNEQFF.

This clonotype was detected a few times. The chain has TRBV10-1 and TRBJ1-3; unclear D gene. There are 10 residues in the CDR3. Trimming removed 7 bases at V and 8 bases at J, with 6 bases between. Germline-derived CDR1 and CDR2 are WNHNN and SYGVQD (reference sequence). CDR3 coding DNA: TGCGCCAGCACTCGGGACACCATATATTTT. Protein product: CASTRDTIYF.

This clonotype was counted at least ten times. The chain recombines TRBV6-1 with TRBJ2-3; D perhaps matches TRBD1 (6 bases). From germline, CDR1 is MNHNS and CDR2 SASEGT. V lost 6 bases and J lost 2, with 12 bases in between. The CDR3 is 14 residues long. CDR3 nucleotides: TGTGCCAGCAGCGGGACAACTTTCACAGATACGCAGTATTTT. Amino acids: CASSGTTFTDTQYF.

This clonotype was picked up one time. The chain employs TRBV24-1 and TRBJ2-3, with 8 bases matching TRBD2. This CDR3 comprises 14 residues. V shed 5 bases and J 4 bases; nucleotides not matched to a gene: 4. Germline CDR1 is KGHDR and CDR2 is SFDVKD. The CDR3 here is CATSVPGGADTQYF. The DNA of the CDR3 is TGTGCCACCAGTGTTCCGGGAGGGGCAGATACGCAGTATTTT.

The genes are TRBV10-2 and TRBJ2-5; 7 nucleotides line up with TRBD1. CDR1 is WSHSY and CDR2 is SAAADI in the germline V gene. The CDR3 is 13 residues long. J gave up 5 bases and V 8 bases, and 8 bases lay outside the gene matches. The CDR3 DNA sequence: TGCGCCAGCGGACGACAGGGCCAGGAGACCCAGTACTTC. Its protein product is CASGRQGQETQYF.

The chain combines TRBV6-2 or TRBV6-3 with TRBJ2-1; 7 bases are shared with TRBD2. The CDR3 is 17 residues long. V dropped 2 bases and J dropped 3; count of bases not matched to a gene: 10. CDR1 MNHEY and CDR2 SVGEGT come from the germline V gene. CDR3 sequence reads: CASSYLPRGSIYNEQFF. The CDR3 DNA reads TGTGCCAGCAGTTACCTCCCCCGCGGGAGTATCTACAATGAGCAGTTCTTC.

V usage is TRBV12-3 or TRBV12-4 and J usage is TRBJ2-7; unclear D gene. This CDR3 contains 13 residues. The V end lost 6 bases, the J end lost 0 bases, and 9 bases lay between the germline ends. As DNA, the CDR3 is TGTGCCAGCAGGGACGCGATCTCCTACGAGCAGTACTTC. Translating it yields CASRDAISYEQYF.

This clonotype was found once. Mismatch with germline at one junction end may stem from a read error. V and J are TRBV7-3 and TRBJ2-3; TRBD2 matches 8 bases. Germline V lookup: CDR1 SGHTA, CDR2 FQGTGA. This CDR3 contains 15 residues. The CDR3 region has the DNA TGTGCCAGTAGCTTACGGCGGGGGGACACAGATACGCAGTATTTT. It specifies CASSLRRGDTDTQYF.

This clonotype was recorded at least ten times. This chain joins TRBV11-2 and TRBJ1-3; weak D call: TRBD1 (6 bases). Germline values: CDR1 SGHAT, CDR2 FQNNGV. Deletions cut 1 base from V and 3 bases from J, with 10 bases between. This CDR3 is 15 amino acids long. CDR3 amino acids: CASSLAGGLGNTIYF. CDR3 coding DNA: TGTGCCAGCAGCTTAGCGGGGGGGCTTGGAAACACCATATATTTT.

The chain has TRBV20-1 and TRBJ1-3; D remains unclear. The ends were cut back, 3 bases at V and 0 bases at J, with 9 bases in the middle. Looked up from germline, CDR1 is DFQATT and CDR2 is SNEGSKA (reference sequence). The CDR3 loop spans 14 amino acids. The CDR3 loop reads CSARAPNSGNTIYF. In DNA form, the CDR3 reads TGCAGTGCTAGGGCACCTAACTCTGGAAACACCATATATTTT.

This clonotype came up many times. V and J are TRBV5-1 and TRBJ1-1; 10 nucleotides align to TRBD1. Trimming took 7 bases from V and 4 from J; bases not matched to a gene: 7. The germline CDR1 and CDR2 sequences are SGHRS and YFSETQ. CDR3 length: 14 amino acids. The chain's CDR3 is CASGTTGGVTEAFF. CDR3 in DNA: TGCGCCAGCGGTACGACAGGGGGCGTCACTGAAGCTTTCTTT.

This clonotype was picked up a small number of times. A much larger clone differs by one base, so this may be a read error. This rearrangement joins TRBV7-2 to TRBJ2-3; 10 bases are a match to TRBD1. J was trimmed by 0 bases and V by 0 bases; bases with no gene match: 3. The germline V gene encodes CDR1 SGHTA and CDR2 FQGNSA. The CDR3 is 17 amino acids. In nucleotides, the CDR3 is TGTGCCAGCAGCTTAGCGGGGGGACAGGGGAGCACAGATACGCAGTATTTT. Translating it yields CASSLAGGQGSTDTQYF. The variable domain in full, completed from reference TRBV7-2 and TRBJ2-3, reads GAGVSQSPSNKVTEKGKDVELRCDPISGHTALYWYRQSLGQGLEFLIYFQGNSAPDKSGLPSDRFSAERTGGSVSTLTIQRTQQEDSAVYLCASSLAGGQGSTDTQYFGPGTRLTVL.

In DNA, the CDR3 is TGCAGTGTCCACGATGACAGCCACACTGAAGCTTTCTTT. Translated, it gives CSVHDDSHTEAFF. The chain carries TRBV20-1 and TRBJ1-1; maybe TRBD1 (5 bases). CDR1 is DFQATT and CDR2 is SNEGSKA in the germline V gene (reference sequence). CDR3 length equals 13 residues. V lost 7 bases and J lost 3, with 15 bases in between.

This clonotype turned up a few times. This chain joins TRBV3-1 and TRBJ1-1, with unresolved D. V was shortened by 3 bases and J by 1 base, with 24 bases between the two germline ends. The germline gives CDR1 LGHDT, CDR2 YNNKEL (reference sequence). This CDR3 contains 19 residues. CDR3 coding DNA: TGTGCCAGCAGCCACCCCAACGCGGGCCAAGGGATAGGGAACACTGAAGCTTTCTTT. The encoded protein is CASSHPNAGQGIGNTEAFF.

The rearrangement links TRBV29-1 to TRBJ2-7, with TRBD1 matching 7 bases. V shed 7 bases and J 2 bases; nucleotides not matched to a gene: 5. The CDR3 extends over 12 amino acids. Germline loops: CDR1 SQVTM, CDR2 ANQGSEA. This CDR3 is CSARDSAYEQYF. The CDR3 nucleotides read TGCAGCGCCCGGGACAGTGCCTACGAGCAGTACTTC.

This clonotype has at least ten counts. The chain joins TRBV24-1 to TRBJ2-7; tentative D call: TRBD1 (6 bases). The CDR3 contains 12 residues. Per germline, CDR1 KGHDR and CDR2 SFDVKD. Trimming took off 4 bases at V and 6 bases at J, with 9 bases between the two ends. CDR3 nucleotides: TGTGCCACCAGTGACCCAGGGGCCGAGCAGTACTTC. Residues: CATSDPGAEQYF.

The V and J genes are TRBV29-1 and TRBJ2-7, with D unclear. The germline gives CDR1 SQVTM, CDR2 ANQGSEA. Between the trimmed V and J ends, which lost 4 bases and 0 bases, there was a span of 10 bases. The CDR3 sequence is 13 residues long. The CDR3 reads CSVVLGNSYEQYF. The CDR3 coding sequence is TGCAGCGTTGTACTGGGAAACTCCTACGAGCAGTACTTC.

The sample holds many counts of this clonotype. The chain uses TRBV24-1 and TRBJ2-5, with D unclear. This CDR3 has 14 residues. Deletions cut 3 bases from V and 2 bases from J, with 9 bases between. In germline, CDR1 is KGHDR, CDR2 SFDVKD. The CDR3 region is CATSDRAGQETQYF. CDR3 nucleotide sequence: TGTGCCACCAGTGATAGAGCAGGTCAAGAGACCCAGTACTTC.

Notes on this clonotype: A read error may explain this, as a much larger clone is one base away. The CDR3 does not close with the conserved phenylalanine or tryptophan, likely indicating a read error. The chain has TRBV25-1 and TRBJ1-1; TRBD1 matches at 7 bases. The ends lost 6 bases at V and 1 base at J; junction bases unmatched: 8. Germline V gene sequence: CDR1 MGHDK, CDR2 SYGVNS. CDR3 length equals 15 residues. The CDR3 nucleotides read TGTGCCAGCAGCTTGCACAGGGGCGGGAACACTGAAGCTTTCCTT. Translating it yields CASSLHRGGNTEAFL.